Listed below are T cell receptor beta chains from one sample, sequenced in a study of shared clonotypes between healthy human individuals. Clones were sequenced by immunoSEQ multiplex PCR, and TCRdb holds only the in-frame ones, with some missing. The sample has 600,000 to 700,000 clones; more than 70% are singletons. The specimen was memory CD4+ T cells sorted from blood. The source is a woman in her thirties in good health. Both conserved end residues are part of each CDR3. D genes are given only for firm matches. Expanded clones get a size class; other rows say once, few or many, or leave the size out.

j_call d_call v_call clone_size cdr3_length cdr3_nt cdr3_aa
TRBJ2-2 . TRBV11-2 . 16 TGTGCCAGCAAACAGCTTAAGTTGTCCCGGCCCGGGGAGCTGTTTTTT CASKQLKLSRPGELFF
TRBJ2-3 . TRBV6-6 many 14 TGTGCCAGCAGTCCCCTAAGCAGCCAGGATACGCAGTATTTT CASSPLSSQDTQYF
TRBJ1-2 . TRBV5-1 few 16 TGCGCCAGCAGCTTGGAAGGCGGGACAACCAACTATGGCTACACCTTC CASSLEGGTTNYGYTF
TRBJ2-7 TRBD1 TRBV7-7 . 13 TGTGCCAGCAGTTTGGACAGGGGGCGGGAGCAGTACTTC CASSLDRGREQYF
TRBJ2-2 . TRBV18 . 14 TGTGCCAGCACAAAGGTTACCGGTTCCGGGGAGCTGTTTTTT CASTKVTGSGELFF
TRBJ2-1 . TRBV29-1 . 14 TGCAGCGTTGAGAGGGGATTACGAAACAATGAGCAGTTCTTC CSVERGLRNNEQFF
TRBJ2-2 . TRBV5-6 few 15 TGTGCCAGCAGCTTCCAGCCCGGGGGGCTCGGGGAGCTGTTTTTT CASSFQPGGLGELFF
TRBJ1-5 TRBD1 TRBV19 few 15 TGTGCCAGTAGTCCCGGGGACAGCAATAATCAGCCCCAGCATTTT CASSPGDSNNQPQHF
TRBJ1-5 TRBD1 TRBV7-6 once 15 TGTGCCAGCAGCTTAGGGGGACAGGGGGCCCAGCCCCAGCATTTT CASSLGGQGAQPQHF
TRBJ1-2 TRBD1 TRBV28 . 13 TGTGCCAGCTTAGGGGGACAGGGCTTCGGCTACACCTTC CASLGGQGFGYTF
TRBJ2-3 . TRBV5-1 . 16 TGCGCCAGCAGCTTGGGCGGGACAGCTAGCACAGATACGCAGTATTTT CASSLGGTASTDTQYF
TRBJ2-2 . TRBV18 . 16 TGTGCCAGCTCTCAAAAGGGCCGCCGGGGCACCGGGGAGCTGTTTTTT CASSQKGRRGTGELFF
TRBJ2-1 . TRBV4-2 . 17 TGTGCCAGCAGCCAAGATTTGAGAAGCGGCCCCTACAATGAGCAGTTCTTC CASSQDLRSGPYNEQFF
TRBJ2-5 TRBD2 TRBV27 . 16 TGTGCCAGCCGGACTAGCGGGAGTATAAAGCGAGAGACCCAGTACTTC CASRTSGSIKRETQYF
TRBJ2-5 . TRBV5-1 . 19 TGCGCCAGCAGCTCAAAGGGCGCACGGGGTACCCTTGACCAAGAGACCCAGTACTTC CASSSKGARGTLDQETQYF
TRBJ1-1 . TRBV10-3 . 14 TGTGCCACCGGGACTACCCTGGGGAACACTGAAGCTTTCTTT CATGTTLGNTEAFF
TRBJ2-7 TRBD2 TRBV7-2 . 15 TGTGCCAGCAGCTTAGATACTAGCGGGATCTACGAGCAGTACTTC CASSLDTSGIYEQYF
TRBJ2-3 . TRBV28 . 15 TGTGCCAGCAGTTTATTGGGACAAAACACAGATACGCAGTATTTT CASSLLGQNTDTQYF
TRBJ2-1 TRBD2 TRBV7-9 . 18 TGTGCCAGCAGCTTATCGGGTAGTCTAGCGGCCCCGGCGAATGAGCAGTTCTTC CASSLSGSLAAPANEQFF
TRBJ1-1 . TRBV5-1 . 14 TGCGCCAGCAGCTTGGGTCAGAATCCCACTGAAGCTTTCTTT CASSLGQNPTEAFF
TRBJ1-1 TRBD1 TRBV6-5 . 15 TGTGCCAGCAGTGGGACAGGGTGGATGAACACTGAAGCTTTCTTT CASSGTGWMNTEAFF
TRBJ2-7 TRBD1 TRBV28 . 15 TGTGCCAGCAGTTCGGGGACAGGGCTAGGCTACGAGCAGTACTTC CASSSGTGLGYEQYF
TRBJ2-1 TRBD1 TRBV2 many 15 TGTGCCAGCAGTGGGCAGACAGGGAGAGAGAGTGAGCAGTTCTTC CASSGQTGRESEQFF
TRBJ2-3 TRBD2 TRBV5-4 . 16 TGTGCCAGCAGCCTAACTAGCGGGTTTAGCACAGATACGCAGTATTTT CASSLTSGFSTDTQYF
TRBJ1-2 . TRBV6-1 . 15 TGTGCCAGCAGTGGTCGTCGGGATTCCCCCTACGGCTACACCTTC CASSGRRDSPYGYTF
TRBJ2-4 . TRBV28 few 16 TGTGCCAGCAGTCCCTGGGGGAAAACAGAGGAAAACATTCAGTACTTC CASSPWGKTEENIQYF
TRBJ1-2 . TRBV5-1 . 14 TGCGCCAGCAGCCGGGGTTCCCCAATCGACGGCTACACCTTC CASSRGSPIDGYTF
TRBJ2-1 TRBD2 TRBV4-1 . 16 TGCGCCAGCAGCCGCCTACTAGCGGGAGTTGAGCGTGAGCAGTTCTTC CASSRLLAGVEREQFF
TRBJ2-5 . TRBV5-1 . 15 TGCGCCAGCAGCTTGATCGGGACAAGTGGGGAGACCCAGTACTTC CASSLIGTSGETQYF
TRBJ2-1 . TRBV7-3 many 12 TGTGCCAGCAGCCCCGACTTCGGTGAGCAGTTCTTC CASSPDFGEQFF
TRBJ2-1 . TRBV7-9 . 14 TGTGCCAGCAGCGCCGAAACTAGTTACAATGAGCAGTTCTTC CASSAETSYNEQFF
TRBJ1-4 . TRBV7-9 . 12 TGTGCCAGCAGCTTAAGGGATGAAAAACTGTTTTTT CASSLRDEKLFF
TRBJ2-1 TRBD1 TRBV5-1 . 16 TGCGCCAGCAGCCTATCACCGGGACAGGGAGGGGATGAGCAGTTCTTC CASSLSPGQGGDEQFF
TRBJ1-2 . TRBV10-3 . 14 TGTGCCATCAGTGAACATCCGGGACTTGGAGGCTACACCTTC CAISEHPGLGGYTF
TRBJ2-2 . TRBV6-6 . 12 TGTGCCAGCAGTTCACCCCCCGGGGAGCTGTTTTTT CASSSPPGELFF
TRBJ2-3 . TRBV28 . 14 TGTGCCAGCAGATGGGACCGGGCGGTAGATACGCAGTATTTT CASRWDRAVDTQYF
TRBJ2-1 . TRBV6-5 once 13 TGTGCCAGCAGAGGGCTAGTGGGCAATGAGCAGTTCTTC CASRGLVGNEQFF
TRBJ2-7 . TRBV20-1 . 11 TGCAGTGCCCCACTCGCCTACGAGCAGTACTTC CSAPLAYEQYF
TRBJ2-1 TRBD2 TRBV14 . 16 TGTGCCAGCAGCAAAAACGCGGGAGTTCGGTTGAATGAGCAGTTCTTC CASSKNAGVRLNEQFF
TRBJ2-2 TRBD2 TRBV5-1 . 14 TGCGCCAGCAGACTAGCGGGAGGAACCGGGGAGCTGTTTTTT CASRLAGGTGELFF
TRBJ1-2 TRBD1 TRBV30 . 15 TGTGCCTGGAGTGCCCAAACGGGGGGACAGGGTGGCTACACCTTC CAWSAQTGGQGGYTF
TRBJ2-7 TRBD1 TRBV5-6 . 14 TGTGCCAGCAGCTTCGGACAGGGAGAGTACGAGCAGTACTTC CASSFGQGEYEQYF
TRBJ2-1 . TRBV29-1 . 15 TGCAGCGTCTCCCCGGGGCCCCACGCGGTTAATGAGCAGTTCTTC CSVSPGPHAVNEQFF
TRBJ2-1 TRBD2 TRBV5-4 . 15 TGTGCCAGCAGCATAGCGGGAGGTACCTACAATGAGCAGTTCTTC CASSIAGGTYNEQFF
TRBJ2-1 TRBD2 TRBV7-2 . 14 TGTGCCAGCAGGAGGGGAGGGGTGTACAATGAGCAGTTCTTC CASRRGGVYNEQFF
TRBJ2-1 TRBD1 TRBV7-2 . 15 TGTGCCAGCAGCTCAAGGACAGGGAGTCTCGATGAGCAGTTCTTC CASSSRTGSLDEQFF
TRBJ1-4 . TRBV7-2 . 16 TGTGCCAGCAGCGGGTTTAAGGCTGCAACTAATGAAAAACTGTTTTTT CASSGFKAATNEKLFF
TRBJ2-3 . TRBV7-8 . 16 TGTGCCAGCAGCTTAGGGGCGACCACCCGGGGAGATACGCAGTATTTT CASSLGATTRGDTQYF
TRBJ2-1 TRBD2 TRBV2 . 15 TGTGCCAGCAGTGTGACTAGCGGCTCCTACAATGAGCAGTTCTTC CASSVTSGSYNEQFF
TRBJ1-3 . TRBV19 few 16 TGTGCCAGTAGCCACCCCCGGGACATCTCTGGAAACACCATATATTTT CASSHPRDISGNTIYF
TRBJ1-2 . TRBV18 . 13 TGTGCCAGCTCACCTAGGGGGGACTATGGCTACACCTTC CASSPRGDYGYTF
TRBJ2-1 . TRBV4-1 . 13 TGCGCCAGCAGCCAAGGGCCCGGTTGGGAGCAGTTCTTC CASSQGPGWEQFF
TRBJ2-3 TRBD1 TRBV5-4 . 15 TGTGCCAGCAGCGAACGACAGGGGGCTGGGGATACGCAGTATTTT CASSERQGAGDTQYF